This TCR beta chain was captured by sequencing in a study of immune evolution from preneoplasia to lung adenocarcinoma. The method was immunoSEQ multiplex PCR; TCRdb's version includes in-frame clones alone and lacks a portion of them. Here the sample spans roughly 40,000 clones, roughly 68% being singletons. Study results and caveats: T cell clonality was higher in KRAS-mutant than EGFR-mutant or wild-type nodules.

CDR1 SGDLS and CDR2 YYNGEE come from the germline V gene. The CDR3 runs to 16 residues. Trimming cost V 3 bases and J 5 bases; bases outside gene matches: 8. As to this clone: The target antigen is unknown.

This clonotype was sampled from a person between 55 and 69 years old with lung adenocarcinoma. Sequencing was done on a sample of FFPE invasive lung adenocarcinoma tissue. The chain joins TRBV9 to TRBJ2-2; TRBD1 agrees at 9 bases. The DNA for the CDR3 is TGTGCCAGCAGCGCGCCGGGACAGGGTGGGACCGGGGAGCTGTTTTTT. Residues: CASSAPGQGGTGELFF.